Listed below are T cell receptor beta chains from one sample, sequenced in a study of post-analysis software for immune sequencing data. TCRdb itself ran the PCR reads through MiXCR, one entry per CDR3 protein. This sample has roughly 650,000 distinct CDR3 sequences, with 55% to 70% found just once. Sequencing was done on a sample of blood. All receptors derive from a girl aged 2 to 10 with multiple sclerosis. Each CDR3 is given with its conserved first and last residue. D genes are given only for firm matches. Some rows have no size entry. The others give once, few or many, or a class for an expanded clone.

clone_size: few
d_call: .
j_call: TRBJ1-2
v_call: TRBV5-1
cdr3_aa: CASSLEFGQGNGYTF
cdr3_nt: TGCGCCAGCAGCTTGGAGTTTGGGCAGGGGAATGGCTACACCTTC

clone_size: .
d_call: .
j_call: TRBJ2-7
v_call: TRBV6-1
cdr3_aa: CASSEDGGSGYEQYF
cdr3_nt: TGTGCCAGCAGTGAGGACGGCGGGTCTGGCTACGAGCAGTACTTC

clone_size: .
d_call: .
j_call: TRBJ2-5
v_call: TRBV20-1
cdr3_aa: CSAGPGLGQETQYF
cdr3_nt: TGCAGTGCCGGACCCGGACTGGGGCAAGAGACCCAGTACTTC

clone_size: .
d_call: TRBD2
j_call: TRBJ2-1
v_call: TRBV6-2/TRBV6-3
cdr3_aa: CASSYSLSLAGDEQFF
cdr3_nt: TGTGCCAGCAGTTACTCTCTCTCCCTAGCGGGAGATGAGCAGTTCTTC

clone_size: .
d_call: TRBD2
j_call: TRBJ2-3
v_call: TRBV10-3
cdr3_aa: CAISVREGSYTQYF
cdr3_nt: TGTGCCATCAGTGTACGGGAGGGTTCGTATACGCAGTATTTT

clone_size: .
d_call: .
j_call: TRBJ2-1
v_call: TRBV6-4
cdr3_aa: CASSTSRGNEQFF
cdr3_nt: TGTGCCAGCAGTACGAGCCGGGGTAATGAGCAGTTCTTC

clone_size: few
d_call: .
j_call: TRBJ1-2
v_call: TRBV5-6
cdr3_aa: CASSLLQPSLLGYGYTF
cdr3_nt: TGTGCCAGCAGTTTACTTCAGCCGTCCCTTCTTGGCTATGGCTACACCTTC

clone_size: .
d_call: TRBD2
j_call: TRBJ2-1
v_call: TRBV12-3/TRBV12-4
cdr3_aa: CASSSGRAVNRRFF
cdr3_nt: TGTGCCAGCAGTAGCGGGAGGGCCGTAAACCGGCGGTTCTTC

clone_size: .
d_call: .
j_call: TRBJ2-4
v_call: TRBV9
cdr3_aa: CASSPHERENIQYF
cdr3_nt: TGTGCCAGCAGCCCTCACGAGCGAGAGAACATTCAGTACTTC

clone_size: few
d_call: TRBD2
j_call: TRBJ2-1
v_call: TRBV7-9
cdr3_aa: CASSLVGGGMRQFF
cdr3_nt: TGTGCCAGCAGCTTAGTCGGGGGGGGTATGCGGCAGTTCTTC

clone_size: .
d_call: .
j_call: TRBJ2-1
v_call: TRBV10-3
cdr3_aa: CAISSNYNEQFF
cdr3_nt: TGTGCCATCAGTTCAAACTACAATGAGCAGTTCTTC